This T cell receptor beta chain derives from a study of cytomegalovirus exposure and HLA in healthy donors. The PCR had 60 Vbeta and 13 Jbeta primers. Profiling relied on immunoSEQ multiplex PCR, and the TCRdb table lists in-frame clones only, not all of them. The profile shows about 110,000 clones, 74% of them singletons. This clone has a single count. Its antigen remains unidentified. The CDR3 extends over 17 amino acids. Germline assignment: CDR1 SGHRS and CDR2 YFSETQ. V lost 1 base and J lost 4; bases outside the gene matches: 9. Whole-study findings and limits: Relative to equally common others, HLA-associated TCR beta chains showed greater clonal expansion in a later analysis. Earlier results showed most TCR beta V segments being productive about 87% or about 30% of the time. Diagnosis of cytomegalovirus status made by the classifier reportedly showed high specificity and sensitivity.

This clonotype originated in a woman aged 40-49 years in good health and CMV-seropositive. The chain combines TRBV5-1 with TRBJ1-4; 8 bases are shared with TRBD1. The specimen was PBMCs. The CDR3 nucleotides are TGCGCCAGCAGCTTGCAGGGGGCAAGATCGAGTAATGAAAAACTGTTTTTT. Translating it yields CASSLQGARSSNEKLFF.